The present T cell receptor (beta chain) was sequenced within a study of blood T cells in healthy people across ages. Background on the study: Template switching retrieved approximately one barcoded beta molecule for each two T cells.

Germline trimming cut 3 bases from V and 4 bases from J; bases unmatched to any gene: 10. Per germline, CDR1 DFQATT and CDR2 SNEGSKA (reference sequence). The CDR3 totals 16 residues. This clonotype has at least ten counts. Its cognate antigen is unknown. Overall study findings and caveats: Researchers judged that diversity estimates from one million T cells fell short of true values. Aged donors had fewer naive CD4+ cells and lower diversity than long-lived donors.

Combining a sample-barcoded 5' primer with a J-beta primer mix, a second PCR ran for roughly 7 to 12 cycles. The template-switch adaptor was a 5' adaptor with 12 random nucleotides. It tagged each cDNA molecule. One entry per CDR3 protein results from TCRdb running MiXCR on the 5' RACE reads. This table has about 590,000 distinct CDR3 sequences, about 28% appearing once. The receptor was isolated from a woman of 80 years or more in good health. The sample consisted of blood. The chain has TRBV20-1 and TRBJ2-3; 10 bases match TRBD2. CDR3: CSARRLASGGPDTQYF. CDR3 nucleotide sequence: TGCAGTGCTAGGCGCCTAGCTAGCGGGGGCCCAGATACGCAGTATTTT.